Presented here are 3 T cell receptor beta chains from one specimen sequenced in a study of cytomegalovirus exposure and HLA in healthy donors. Method: immunoSEQ multiplex PCR; TCRdb's copy keeps in-frame clones and lacks some. The sample consists of about 130,000 clones, roughly 93% of them appearing once. Material for sequencing was PBMCs. These receptors were taken from a woman between 18 and 29 years old in good health and CMV-seronegative.

The J gene is TRBJ2-7, the V gene TRBV4-1, with 9 bases aligning to TRBD2. V was pared by 4 bases and J by 7 bases, with 29 bases of the junction left unmatched. Germline V gene sequence: CDR1 MGHRA, CDR2 YSYEKL. This CDR3 comprises 21 residues. CDR3 in amino acids: CASSLFSLTRGKLAGHGEQYF. CDR3 DNA: TGCGCCAGCAGCCTTTTCTCCCTCACTAGGGGGAAACTAGCGGGCCACGGTGAGCAGTACTTC.

This chain connects TRBV5-1 to TRBJ2-7; the D is unclear. V was cut by 3 bases and J by 0 bases, with 4 bases left in between. There are 12 residues in the CDR3. The V gene's germline CDR1 is SGHRS and CDR2 YFSETQ. CDR3 DNA sequence: TGCGCCAGCAGCTCCTCCTCCTACGAGCAGTACTTC. It codes for CASSSSSYEQYF.

The J gene is TRBJ1-4, the V gene TRBV6-5, with D maybe TRBD1 (5 bases). CDR1 is MNHEY, CDR2 SVGAGI, per germline. CDR3 size: 14 residues. The V end lost 6 bases, the J end lost 6 bases, and 14 bases lay between the germline ends. DNA of the CDR3: TGTGCCAGCAGCCCCTTAGCCAGGGATGAAAAACTGTTTTTT. This gives the protein CASSPLARDEKLFF.